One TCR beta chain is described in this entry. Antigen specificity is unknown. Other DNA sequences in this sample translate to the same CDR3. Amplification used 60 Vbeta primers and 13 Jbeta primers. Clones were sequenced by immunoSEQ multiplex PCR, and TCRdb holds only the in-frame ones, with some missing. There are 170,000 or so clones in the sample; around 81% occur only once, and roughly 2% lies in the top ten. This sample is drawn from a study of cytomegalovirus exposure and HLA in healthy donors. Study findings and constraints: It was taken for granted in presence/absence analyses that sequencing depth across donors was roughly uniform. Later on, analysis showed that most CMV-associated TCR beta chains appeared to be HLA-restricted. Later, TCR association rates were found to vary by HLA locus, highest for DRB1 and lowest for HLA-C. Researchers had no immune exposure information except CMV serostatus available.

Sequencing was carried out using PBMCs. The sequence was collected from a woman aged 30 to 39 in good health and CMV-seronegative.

The CDR3 DNA follows: TGTGCCAGTAGTAGACAGGGCCAAGAGACCCAGTACTTC. It translates to CASSRQGQETQYF. The chain links TRBV19 to TRBJ2-5; 7 bases are shared with TRBD1. The CDR3 length is 13 residues. CDR1 is LNHDA, CDR2 SQIVND, per germline (reference sequence). With 4 bases clipped from V and 1 base from J, the junction kept 0 bases outside the gene matches.